This entry lists 16 T cell receptor beta chains sequenced from one sample in a study of T-cell memory formation after mild COVID-19. TCRdb processed the 5' RACE reads anew with MiXCR; each CDR3 protein has one entry. This sample has approximately 89,000 distinct CDR3 sequences; roughly 12% occur once, and the top ten carry around two fifths. The specimen sequenced was PBMCs or a T cell subset sorted from them (not recorded which). The source of these receptors is a man aged 18-30 years who had mild COVID-19 (a few samples of this study predate the infection). Cell type and time point are not known.

This clonotype has ten or more counts. The chain recombines TRBV4-1 with TRBJ2-7; unclear D gene. CDR3 length: 16 amino acids. Germline V gene lookup returns CDR1 MGHRA and CDR2 YSYEKL. V was trimmed by 5 bases and J by 1 base, leaving 18 bases between them. CDR3 coding DNA: TGCGCCAGCAGCGAACGGCCGTTCCGTTTATCCTACGAGCAGTACTTC. Translation gives CASSERPFRLSYEQYF.

This clonotype came up a few times. This sequence joins TRBV4-1 and TRBJ1-4; D is undetermined. CDR1 and CDR2 from the germline V gene are MGHRA and YSYEKL. The V gene lost 0 bases and the J gene lost 7 bases, with 15 bases spanning the gap. The CDR3 sequence is 16 residues long. CDR3 in amino acids: CASSQDPGGRREKLFF. The CDR3 DNA sequence: TGCGCCAGCAGCCAAGATCCGGGAGGGCGGCGTGAAAAACTGTTTTTT.

This rearrangement joins TRBV12-3 or TRBV12-4 to TRBJ1-2, with 9 bases identical to TRBD1. The V segment lost 8 bases and the J segment 4 bases; nucleotides outside the gene matches: 2. The CDR3 is 12 amino acids. CDR3 amino acids: CASGTGFYGYTF. The CDR3 coding sequence is TGTGCCAGCGGGACAGGGTTCTATGGCTACACCTTC.

The chain combines TRBV19 with TRBJ1-2; D may be TRBD1 (5 bases). Germline V gene sequence: CDR1 LNHDA, CDR2 SQIVND (reference sequence). This CDR3 comprises 14 residues. V lost 3 bases and J 4 bases, leaving 12 bases between the germline ends. The CDR3 nucleotides read TGTGCCAGTAGTATGGCAGGGCGGGCCTATGGCTACACCTTC. Translated: CASSMAGRAYGYTF.

The sample holds many counts of this clonotype. The chain links TRBV7-9 to TRBJ2-7, with TRBD1 as a possible D gene (5 bases). V was clipped by 4 bases and J by 6 bases, with 16 bases between them. The CDR3 covers 14 residues. The germline gives CDR1 SEHNR, CDR2 FQNEAQ (reference sequence). The CDR3 spells CASSSTTGLSEQYV. The CDR3 region has the DNA TGTGCCAGCAGCTCCACTACAGGTCTCTCCGAGCAGTACGTC.

The sample holds a few counts of this clonotype. The chain couples TRBV6-5 to TRBJ2-1; 8 bases line up with TRBD1. The V segment lost 6 bases and the J segment 5 bases; nucleotides outside the gene matches: 9. The CDR3 length is 15 residues. The germline CDR1 and CDR2 sequences are MNHEY and SVGAGI. Here the CDR3 DNA reads TGTGCCAGCAGCTACACCGGGACAGGACACAATGAGCAGTTCTTC. As protein: CASSYTGTGHNEQFF.

This sequence joins TRBV7-9 and TRBJ2-4; 7 bases match TRBD1. The V segment lost 3 bases and the J segment 8 bases; nucleotides outside the gene matches: 4. The CDR3 consists of 13 residues. Per germline, CDR1 SEHNR and CDR2 FQNEAQ (reference sequence). The chain's CDR3 is CASSFRDSHIQYF. The CDR3 nucleotides are TGTGCCAGCAGCTTCAGGGACAGCCACATTCAGTACTTC. Together with reference TRBV7-9 and TRBJ2-4, the CDR3 gives the full variable domain: DTGVSQNPRHKITKRGQNVTFRCDPISEHNRLYWYRQTLGQGPEFLTYFQNEAQLEKSRLLSDRFSAERPKGSFSTLEIQRTEQGDSAMYLCASSFRDSHIQYFGAGTRLSVL.

The rearrangement joins TRBV6-5 to TRBJ2-5; D unresolved. The V gene lost 7 bases and the J gene lost 5 bases, with 8 bases spanning the gap. The CDR3 runs 11 residues. Per germline, CDR1 MNHEY and CDR2 SVGAGI. CDR3 bases: TGTGCCAGCAAGTCCGGGGAGACCCAGTACTTC. It encodes CASKSGETQYF.

This clonotype appeared a few times. The V call is TRBV7-8, the J call TRBJ1-1; no clear D. The V and J ends lost 5 bases and 4 bases respectively, with 11 bases between them. CDR1 is SGHVS, CDR2 FQNEAQ, per germline. The CDR3 length is 13 residues. DNA for the CDR3: TGTGCCAGCAGCCGATCAGAGAGCACTGAAGCTTTCTTT. This codes for CASSRSESTEAFF. The full variable domain, its missing parts supplied by reference TRBV7-8 and TRBJ1-1, is GAGVSQSPRYKVAKRGQDVALRCDPISGHVSLFWYQQALGQGPEFLTYFQNEAQLDKSGLPSDRFFAERPEGSVSTLKIQRTQQEDSAVYLCASSRSESTEAFFGQGTRLTVV.

This clonotype was detected ten times or more. The genes are TRBV4-1 and TRBJ2-7, with TRBD1 matching over 9 bases. V shed 4 bases and J 5 bases; nucleotides not matched to a gene: 3. Germline CDR1 is MGHRA and CDR2 is YSYEKL. The CDR3 contains 13 residues. The CDR3 loop is CASSPGQGNEQYF. The CDR3, as DNA: TGCGCCAGCAGCCCTGGACAGGGGAACGAGCAGTACTTC.

In this sample, this clonotype turned up a few times. The chain uses TRBV4-3 and TRBJ1-6; D ambiguous. Trimming removed 4 bases at V and 7 bases at J, with 8 bases between. Germline assignment: CDR1 LGHNA and CDR2 YSLEER. CDR3 length equals 13 residues. CDR3 in amino acids: CASSPGPNSPLHF. The CDR3 coding sequence is TGCGCCAGCAGCCCCGGTCCGAATTCACCCCTCCACTTT.

A few counts support this clonotype. The chain couples TRBV11-2 to TRBJ2-7, with a possible D match to TRBD1 (6 bases). Trimming cost V 4 bases and J 6 bases, with 16 bases left between them. Germline V gene data show CDR1 as SGHAT and CDR2 as FQNNGV. The CDR3 extends over 14 amino acids. The CDR3 DNA follows: TGTGCCAGCAGCTCAGCCCTCGGACAGAGCGAGCAGTACTTC. Its protein product is CASSSALGQSEQYF.

This sequence joins TRBV7-2 and TRBJ1-2; 7 bases match TRBD1. The V gene end was trimmed by 6 bases and the J gene end by 6 bases; junction bases not matched to a gene: 4. The CDR3 runs to 12 residues. The germline gives CDR1 SGHTA, CDR2 FQGNSA. The CDR3 sequence is CASSRTGDGYTF. The CDR3, as DNA: TGTGCCAGCAGTCGAACAGGGGATGGCTACACCTTC.

This clonotype was seen only a few times. The chain links TRBV6-6 to TRBJ1-5; 9 bases line up with TRBD1. This CDR3 is built from 15 residues. Germline loops: CDR1 MNHNY, CDR2 SVGAGI (reference sequence). J was trimmed by 4 bases and V by 7 bases; bases with no gene match: 8. Written as DNA, the CDR3 is TGTGCCAGCATTCCGACAGGGGGGAGGAATCAGCCCCAGCATTTT. Its translation is CASIPTGGRNQPQHF.

This clonotype was picked up a small number of times. The gene calls are TRBV20-1 and TRBJ1-1; D may be TRBD1 (5 bases). CDR1 DFQATT and CDR2 SNEGSKA come from the germline V gene (reference sequence). The CDR3 extends over 15 amino acids. The ends were cut back, 0 bases at V and 2 bases at J, with 13 bases in the middle. CDR3 coding DNA: TGCAGTGCTAGAGATTTCACAGGTAGCAACACTGAAGCTTTCTTT. It is translated as CSARDFTGSNTEAFF.

The gene calls are TRBV5-8 and TRBJ1-1; D is possibly TRBD1 (6 bases). The CDR3 is made up of 13 amino acids. Trimming removed 5 bases at V and 5 bases at J, with 13 bases between. CDR1 and CDR2 from the germline V gene are SGHTS and YDEGEE. CDR3 in amino acids: CASRERGGTEAFF. Here the CDR3 DNA reads TGTGCCAGCAGGGAGAGAGGGGGAACTGAAGCTTTCTTT. Using reference TRBV5-8 and TRBJ1-1 for the parts outside the CDR3, the full variable domain is EAGVTQSPTHLIKTRGQQATLRCSPISGHTSVYWYQQALGLGLQFLLWYDEGEERNRGNFPPRFSGRQFPNYSSELNVNALELEDSALYLCASRERGGTEAFFGQGTRLTVV.